The 29 T cell receptor beta chains below were found in one sample sequenced in a study of early T cells in non-severe SARS-CoV-2 infection. MiXCR, run by TCRdb on the 5' RACE reads, gives a single entry per CDR3 protein. The table lists 70,000 to 90,000 distinct CDR3 sequences, about a sixth of them singletons, with 9.5% to 15% in the top ten. Material for sequencing was whole blood. The receptors stem from an adult who was a healthcare worker with PCR-confirmed SARS-CoV-2 infection or an uninfected control (not recorded which).

The V gene is TRBV4-3, the J gene TRBJ2-3, with a weak D call TRBD2 (5 bases). Germline assignment: CDR1 LGHNA and CDR2 YSLEER. V lost 1 base and J lost 5, with 10 bases in between. This CDR3 is built from 14 residues. This CDR3 reads CASSQGPGLDTQYF. In DNA, the CDR3 is TGCGCCAGCAGCCAAGGCCCGGGATTAGATACGCAGTATTTT.

This chain connects TRBV6-2 or TRBV6-3 to TRBJ2-5; D unclear. Germline CDR1 MNHEY, CDR2 SVGEGT. The CDR3 totals 14 residues. V was trimmed by 8 bases and J by 5 bases, leaving 18 bases between them. Written as DNA, the CDR3 is TGTGCCAGCCGTGCCGTACGGAGTGGGGAGACCCAGTACTTC. Its translation is CASRAVRSGETQYF.

The J gene is TRBJ1-4, the V gene TRBV10-3; no clear D. The germline CDR1 and CDR2 sequences are ENHRY and SYGVKD. The V gene lost 8 bases and the J gene lost 8 bases, with 15 bases spanning the gap. The CDR3 length is 13 residues. The CDR3, as DNA: TGTGCCATCTCCGAGCGGGATGGCGAAAAACTGTTTTTT. It yields the protein CAISERDGEKLFF.

V is TRBV7-8 and J is TRBJ2-5; 8 bases map to TRBD1. This CDR3 has 18 residues. The germline V gene has CDR1 SGHVS and CDR2 FQNEAQ. V was pared by 0 bases and J by 4 bases, with 13 bases of the junction left unmatched. The CDR3 DNA is TGTGCCAGCAGCTTAGCGCAGACAGGGGAGGCGGTAGGAGAGACCCAGTACTTC. Its translation is CASSLAQTGEAVGETQYF. The variable domain in full, completed from reference TRBV7-8 and TRBJ2-5, reads GAGVSQSPRYKVAKRGQDVALRCDPISGHVSLFWYQQALGQGPEFLTYFQNEAQLDKSGLPSDRFFAERPEGSVSTLKIQRTQQEDSAVYLCASSLAQTGEAVGETQYFGPGTRLLVL.

The chain has TRBV6-5 and TRBJ1-2, with a possible D match to TRBD1 (5 bases). V dropped 3 bases and J dropped 3 bases, with 17 bases sitting between them. Per the germline V gene, CDR1 is MNHEY and CDR2 is SVGAGI. The CDR3 has 16 amino acids. The CDR3 DNA reads TGTGCCAGCAGTTATCTGTTCGGGGGGTATGACTATGGCTACACCTTC. Protein: CASSYLFGGYDYGYTF.

This clonotype was counted only a few times. V is TRBV12-3 or TRBV12-4 and J is TRBJ1-6; 7 bases are a match to TRBD1. The CDR3 sequence is 14 residues long. V lost 6 bases, J lost 7 bases, and 6 bases stayed unmatched. The CDR3 DNA reads as TGTGCCAGCAGACAGACAGGGTACAATTCACCCCTCCACTTT. Its translation is CASRQTGYNSPLHF.

The chain links TRBV5-5 to TRBJ1-6; 10 bases agree with TRBD1. The germline gives CDR1 SGHKS, CDR2 YYEKEE (reference sequence). J gave up 7 bases and V 4 bases, and 8 bases lay outside the gene matches. CDR3 length equals 16 residues. The CDR3 region is CASSQLPGQGNSPLHF. The CDR3 DNA is TGTGCCAGCAGCCAGCTACCGGGACAGGGGAATTCACCCCTCCACTTT. Based on the CDR3 plus reference TRBV5-5 and TRBJ1-6, the full variable domain is DAGVTQSPTHLIKTRGQQVTLRCSPISGHKSVSWYQQVLGQGPQFIFQYYEKEERGRGNFPDRFSARQFPNYSSELNVNALLLGDSALYLCASSQLPGQGNSPLHFGNGTRLTVT.

The chain combines TRBV28 with TRBJ1-5; a possible D gene is TRBD1 (6 bases). The CDR3 has 14 residues. The V gene lost 7 bases and the J gene lost 8 bases, with 18 bases spanning the gap. Per germline, CDR1 MDHEN and CDR2 SYDVKM. In nucleotides, the CDR3 is TGTGCCAGCACCGACGCGGGGGCAGGAGAGCCCCAGCATTTT. Translated: CASTDAGAGEPQHF.

This clonotype has a handful of counts. This chain links TRBV6-1 with TRBJ1-1; TRBD1 matches 8 bases. The CDR3 sequence is 15 residues long. Germline CDR1 MNHNS, CDR2 SASEGT. Losses at the gene ends were 6 bases for V and 4 bases for J; bases not matched to a gene: 10. The CDR3 bases are TGTGCCAGCAGCGGGTTACAGGGGGATCGCACTGAAGCTTTCTTT. Translation gives CASSGLQGDRTEAFF.

This chain connects TRBV5-4 to TRBJ1-1, with a tentative D call TRBD1 (5 bases). The CDR3 is 11 amino acids. Germline values: CDR1 SGHNT, CDR2 YYREEE (reference sequence). The V gene lost 4 bases and the J gene lost 7 bases, with 8 bases spanning the gap. CDR3: CASSAGIEAFF. The DNA for the CDR3 is TGTGCCAGCAGCGCAGGGATTGAAGCTTTCTTT. Variable domain in full (rest from reference TRBV5-4 and TRBJ1-1): ETGVTQSPTHLIKTRGQQVTLRCSSQSGHNTVSWYQQALGQGPQFIFQYYREEENGRGNFPPRFSGLQFPNYSSELNVNALELDDSALYLCASSAGIEAFFGQGTRLTVV.

This chain links TRBV7-2 with TRBJ2-3; D is unclear. Germline CDR1 is SGHTA and CDR2 is FQGNSA. The V end was cut by 1 base, the J end by 5 bases, with 10 bases between. The length of the CDR3 is 14 residues. This CDR3 is CASSLVRVVDTQYF. In nucleotides, the CDR3 is TGTGCCAGCAGCTTAGTAAGGGTAGTAGATACGCAGTATTTT.

The chain employs TRBV10-3 and TRBJ1-2; no definite D call. The CDR3 contains 12 residues. Trimming removed 2 bases at V and 1 base at J, with 2 bases between. Germline CDR1 ENHRY, CDR2 SYGVKD. The CDR3: CAISEGNYGYTF. DNA for the CDR3: TGTGCCATCAGTGAGGGTAACTATGGCTACACCTTC.

This sequence joins TRBV7-2 and TRBJ2-1; perhaps TRBD2 as D (5 bases). Trimming took 4 bases from V and 5 from J, leaving 33 bases between them. This CDR3 contains 21 residues. Germline V CDR1 and CDR2: SGHTA, FQGNSA. The DNA of the CDR3 is TGTGCCAGCAGCTCTCGGCCCCTAGATAGCGCTAGGCCCCTGAGAAACAATGAGCAGTTCTTC. Protein sequence: CASSSRPLDSARPLRNNEQFF.

This clonotype was seen a handful of times. The chain has TRBV29-1 and TRBJ1-2; D is ambiguous. The V and J ends lost 3 bases and 0 bases respectively, with 8 bases between them. There are 13 residues in the CDR3. Germline loops: CDR1 SQVTM, CDR2 ANQGSEA. The CDR3 sequence: CSVETTTNYGYTF. CDR3 DNA: TGCAGCGTTGAGACCACGACTAACTATGGCTACACCTTC.

The chain couples TRBV29-1 to TRBJ2-5; D gene unclear. The CDR3 runs 12 residues. Per germline, CDR1 SQVTM and CDR2 ANQGSEA. Trimming pared 3 bases from V and 7 bases from J, leaving 12 bases between. The CDR3: CSVDNGAATQYF. The CDR3 coding sequence is TGCAGCGTTGATAATGGAGCAGCGACCCAGTACTTC.

The rearrangement joins TRBV7-3 to TRBJ1-1, with D uncertain. V was shortened by 1 base and J by 8 bases, with 11 bases between the two germline ends. The V gene's germline CDR1 is SGHTA and CDR2 FQGTGA. The CDR3 runs 13 residues. CDR3 in amino acids: CASSLIGVPEAFF. CDR3 nucleotides: TGTGCCAGCAGCTTAATCGGGGTCCCCGAAGCTTTCTTT.

This clonotype occurred many times. The V call is TRBV29-1, the J call TRBJ2-7; D tentatively reads TRBD1 or TRBD2 (6 bases each). Between the trimmed V and J ends, which lost 7 bases and 7 bases, there was a span of 17 bases. The CDR3 totals 12 residues. Looked up from germline, CDR1 is SQVTM and CDR2 is ANQGSEA. CDR3 protein: CSAVWGAGEQYF. For the CDR3, the DNA is TGCAGCGCCGTCTGGGGGGCAGGGGAGCAGTACTTC.

This clonotype was found a few times. The gene calls are TRBV20-1 and TRBJ1-2, with unresolved D. Germline V CDR1 and CDR2: DFQATT, SNEGSKA (reference sequence). This CDR3 region has 14 residues. The germline V and J ends were trimmed by 5 bases and 5 bases, with 18 bases remaining between them. The CDR3 spells CSAVGGREPYGYTF. The DNA for the CDR3 is TGCAGTGCTGTTGGTGGGAGGGAGCCTTATGGCTACACCTTC.

V usage is TRBV27 and J usage is TRBJ2-7, with 9 bases fitting TRBD2. V gave up 8 bases and J gave up 3 bases; unmatched junction bases: 11. The CDR3 is 15 residues long. Germline CDR1 MNHEY, CDR2 SMNVEV (reference sequence). The CDR3 DNA reads as TGTGCCAGCGGGTCGGGCCTAGCGGGATACTACGAGCAGTACTTC. This encodes CASGSGLAGYYEQYF.

The rearrangement joins TRBV5-6 to TRBJ2-7; a possible D gene is TRBD2 (5 bases). CDR1 and CDR2 from the germline V gene are SGHDT and YYEEEE. V was pared by 7 bases and J by 4 bases, with 18 bases between. The CDR3 is made up of 14 amino acids. DNA for the CDR3: TGTGCCAGCGGCTCAGGCACGGGGATTTACGAGCAGTACTTC. Its translation is CASGSGTGIYEQYF.

The chain is built from TRBV7-3 and TRBJ2-2; the D gene is possibly TRBD1 (6 bases). Deletions cut 3 bases from V and 0 bases from J, with 14 bases between. The CDR3 runs 17 residues. Per germline, CDR1 SGHTA and CDR2 FQGTGA. The CDR3, as DNA: TGTGCCAGCAGCTTGTTCCCTGGACAGACGAACACCGGGGAGCTGTTTTTT. Amino acid sequence: CASSLFPGQTNTGELFF.

This clonotype occurred a few times. V and J are TRBV20-1 and TRBJ2-7, with TRBD2 matching over 8 bases. The germline gives CDR1 DFQATT, CDR2 SNEGSKA (reference sequence). The trim removed 4 bases at V and 3 bases at J, leaving 8 bases unmatched. The CDR3 spans 14 residues. CDR3 region: CSAIPTSAYYEQYF. In DNA, the CDR3 is TGCAGTGCTATACCGACTAGCGCCTACTACGAGCAGTACTTC.

The chain couples TRBV7-8 to TRBJ2-1; 8 bases match TRBD1. V trimming: 5 bases; J trimming: 2 bases; junction bases outside the gene matches: 5. The CDR3 spans 15 residues. Per the germline V gene, CDR1 is SGHVS and CDR2 is FQNEAQ. CDR3 DNA sequence: TGTGCCAGCAGCAAAGACAGGGGAACCTACAATGAGCAGTTCTTC. This sequence encodes CASSKDRGTYNEQFF. Full variable domain (remainder filled in from reference TRBV7-8 and TRBJ2-1): GAGVSQSPRYKVAKRGQDVALRCDPISGHVSLFWYQQALGQGPEFLTYFQNEAQLDKSGLPSDRFFAERPEGSVSTLKIQRTQQEDSAVYLCASSKDRGTYNEQFFGPGTRLTVL.

The chain carries TRBV28 and TRBJ2-7; weak D call: TRBD1 (6 bases). Germline V CDR1 and CDR2: MDHEN, SYDVKM. This CDR3 has 13 residues. V lost 8 bases to trimming and J lost 6 bases, with 17 bases between them. CDR3 region: CASGNRATIEQYF. In DNA, the CDR3 is TGTGCCAGCGGGAACAGGGCAACAATCGAGCAGTACTTC.

V gene TRBV18 combines with J gene TRBJ2-1; D not certain. CDR1 is KGHSH and CDR2 is LQKENI in the germline V gene. There are 17 residues in the CDR3. V dropped 3 bases and J dropped 8 bases, with 23 bases sitting between them. CDR3 nucleotides: TGTGCCAGCTCACCCCCGTTAGGGTCGGACCTCTGGGATGAGCAGTTCTTC. It is translated as CASSPPLGSDLWDEQFF.

This clonotype was seen a handful of times. The chain recombines TRBV7-9 with TRBJ2-1, with a weak D call TRBD2 (6 bases). The CDR3 has 18 residues. Germline assignment: CDR1 SEHNR and CDR2 FQNEAQ (reference sequence). V lost 5 bases and J lost 0, with 20 bases in between. CDR3 sequence (DNA): TGTGCCAGCAGCCCGAACTATGGGGACTCCAGCTCCTACAATGAGCAGTTCTTC. It codes for CASSPNYGDSSSYNEQFF.

This chain joins TRBV4-1 and TRBJ2-3; 7 positions agree with TRBD1. The germline gives CDR1 MGHRA, CDR2 YSYEKL. CDR3 size: 13 residues. V lost 4 bases to trimming and J lost 6 bases; unmatched junction nucleotides: 4. The CDR3 DNA reads TGCGCCAGCAGCCCTGGGACAGTCGATACGCAGTATTTT. Its translation is CASSPGTVDTQYF.

V is TRBV9 and J is TRBJ1-1; a weak D match, TRBD1 (5 bases). This CDR3 has 13 residues. Per germline, CDR1 SGDLS and CDR2 YYNGEE. Trimming left V 7 bases short and J 6 bases short, with 16 bases between. The DNA for the CDR3 is TGTGCCAGCGAGTCCGGGACGCCCGCTGAAGCTTTCTTT. It specifies CASESGTPAEAFF. The full variable domain, rest sourced from reference TRBV9 and TRBJ1-1, is DSGVTQTPKHLITATGQRVTLRCSPRSGDLSVYWYQQSLDQGLQFLIQYYNGEERAKGNILERFSAQQFPDLHSELNLSSLELGDSALYFCASESGTPAEAFFGQGTRLTVV.

J is TRBJ1-2 and V is TRBV4-3, with D perhaps TRBD1 (5 bases). Trimming removed 0 bases from V and 4 bases from J, with 18 bases in between. This CDR3 is built from 17 residues. Germline CDR1 LGHNA, CDR2 YSLEER. The CDR3: CASSQEAGSLGFYGYTF. The CDR3 region has the DNA TGCGCCAGCAGCCAAGAGGCAGGGTCCTTAGGCTTCTATGGCTACACCTTC.